These 6 T cell receptor beta chains share one sample of origin, sequenced in a study of cytomegalovirus exposure and HLA in healthy donors. 60 Vbeta and 13 Jbeta primers were used in PCR. Produced via immunoSEQ multiplex PCR; TCRdb's table is partial and in-frame only. Among 150,000 to 200,000 clones, approximately 81% were seen once, and the ten largest hold about 2%. Sequencing was done on a sample of PBMCs. The receptors originated from a man between 18 and 35 years old in good health and CMV-seropositive.

The chain recombines TRBV5-6 with TRBJ2-3; 9 nucleotides line up with TRBD2. The J segment lost 2 bases and the V segment lost 6 bases, leaving 13 bases of the junction unmatched. The length of the CDR3 is 17 residues. CDR1 and CDR2 (germline): SGHDT, YYEEEE. The CDR3, as DNA: TGTGCCAGCACACCTTACTCCCTAGCGGGAAACACAGATACGCAGTATTTT. Protein product: CASTPYSLAGNTDTQYF.

As regards this clone: One end of the junction varies from germline; a read error may be responsible. The chain combines TRBV9 with TRBJ2-6; TRBD2 matches at 7 bases. Germline V CDR1 and CDR2: SGDLS, YYNGEE. This CDR3 has 16 residues. The CDR3 coding sequence is TGTGCCAGCAGCGGAGCGGGGAGCTCTGGGGCCAACGGCCTGACTTTC. Its translation is CASSGAGSSGANGLTF.

The chain links TRBV5-6 to TRBJ2-2, with D possibly TRBD2 on 5 matching bases. The V end was cut by 3 bases, the J end by 6 bases, with 9 bases between. This CDR3 is built from 13 residues. The germline CDR1 and CDR2 sequences are SGHDT and YYEEEE. CDR3 residues: CASSWTDSGELFF. DNA for the CDR3: TGTGCCAGCAGCTGGACGGACTCCGGGGAGCTGTTTTTT.

This sequence joins TRBV7-9 and TRBJ1-4; 8 bases are shared with TRBD1. Trimming cost V 6 bases and J 7 bases; bases outside gene matches: 7. The CDR3 has 14 amino acids. Germline CDR1 reads SEHNR; CDR2 reads FQNEAQ (reference sequence). As DNA, the CDR3 is TGTGCCAGCAGGGTGGGGACAGGAACTGAAAAACTGTTTTTT. Translated, it gives CASRVGTGTEKLFF.

The chain recombines TRBV5-1 with TRBJ1-1; no firm D call. Germline V CDR1 and CDR2: SGHRS, YFSETQ. The CDR3 is 14 residues long. V lost 3 bases and J 4 bases, leaving 13 bases between the germline ends. The DNA of the CDR3 is TGCGCCAGCAGCTCATCACGATCCGGCACTGAAGCTTTCTTT. This codes for CASSSSRSGTEAFF.

The gene calls are TRBV28 and TRBJ2-7; 7 nucleotides align to TRBD2. Per germline, CDR1 MDHEN and CDR2 SYDVKM. The junction had 18 bases not matched to a gene; V was cut back by 11 bases and J by 2 bases. The CDR3 extends over 16 amino acids. The DNA for the CDR3 is TGTGCCGGGGGGGGAGGTGGCGGGGACCATACCTACGAGCAGTACTTC. Translating gives CAGGGGGGDHTYEQYF. The full variable domain, in which reference TRBV28 and TRBJ2-7 provide the parts outside the CDR3, is DVKVTQSSRYLVKRTGEKVFLECVQDMDHENMFWYRQDPGLGLRLIYFSYDVKMKEKGDIPEGYSVSREKKERFSLILESASTNQTSMYLCAGGGGGGDHTYEQYFGPGTRLTVT.